Listed below are T cell receptor beta chains from one sample, sequenced in a study of T cells in Graves' hyperthyroidism and ophthalmopathy. Each CDR3 protein gets one entry after TCRdb re-called the multiplex PCR reads with MiXCR. The sample holds 540,000 or so distinct CDR3 sequences, roughly 46% seen once. Source material: peripheral blood or thyroid tissue (not recorded which). The receptors were sampled from an adult woman with Graves' disease, either hyperthyroidism or ophthalmopathy (not recorded which). CDR3s include the opening cysteine and the closing phenylalanine or tryptophan. A D gene is named only where the DNA matches it firmly. Rows give clone size only sometimes, using once, few, many, or a class for an expanded clone.

j_call | clone_size | v_call | d_call | cdr3_nt | cdr3_aa
TRBJ2-7 | few | TRBV28 | . | TGTGCCAGCAGGGTTATAGACGAGCAGTACTTC | CASRVIDEQYF
TRBJ1-2 | . | TRBV5-1 | . | TGCGCCAGCAGCCTTGGGTCGGCAGGGGCTGATGGCTACACCTTC | CASSLGSAGADGYTF
TRBJ1-6 | few | TRBV29-1 | TRBD1 | TGCAGCGCTCGGAGGGACAGTAATTCACCCCTCCACTTT | CSARRDSNSPLHF
TRBJ1-5 | many | TRBV6-6 | . | TGTGCCAGCAGTTACTGGGAAGGAAGGGGGAATCAGCCCCAGCATTTT | CASSYWEGRGNQPQHF
TRBJ1-6 | . | TRBV10-3 | . | TGTGCCATCAGTGCCTCCTTTGATGACCAAATAGCGGCGCCCCTCCACTTT | CAISASFDDQIAAPLHF
TRBJ2-7 | many | TRBV20-1 | . | TGCAGCGCTCGTGAATGGCAGGGGCTTTACGAGCAGTACTTC | CSAREWQGLYEQYF
TRBJ1-1 | . | TRBV7-3 | . | TGTGCCAGCAGCTTAAGGTTTGGCGGTGAAGCTTTCTTT | CASSLRFGGEAFF
TRBJ2-7 | many | TRBV2 | . | TGTGCCAGCAGTGGTGAAAGCTACGAGCAGTACTTC | CASSGESYEQYF
TRBJ2-5 | . | TRBV14 | . | TGTGCCAGCAGCCACAGCACTGAGGCGGAGACCCAGTACTTC | CASSHSTEAETQYF
TRBJ2-3 | few | TRBV6-5 | . | TGTGCCAGCAGTCTGGATACGCAGTATTTT | CASSLDTQYF
TRBJ2-7 | . | TRBV29-1 | TRBD1 | TGCAGCGGGTCGTCAGGGGGCTACGAGCAGTACTTC | CSGSSGGYEQYF
TRBJ2-2 | . | TRBV25-1 | TRBD2 | TGTGCCAGCAGTCTGGGGACTACTCTGGGGGAGCTGTTTTTT | CASSLGTTLGELFF
TRBJ1-5 | . | TRBV7-2 | TRBD1 | TGTGCCAGCACCGCGGACAGGAATAGCAATCAGCCCCAGCATTTT | CASTADRNSNQPQHF
TRBJ1-4 | many | TRBV29-1 | . | TGCAGCGTTGTAGGACCTCTTGAAAAACTGTTTTTT | CSVVGPLEKLFF
TRBJ1-5 | . | TRBV10-3 | . | TGTGCCATCAGCCCCGGAGGGGGGGGTTCTCAGCATTTT | CAISPGGGGSQHF
TRBJ1-4 | many | TRBV2 | . | TGTGCCAGCGGAGACAGAGATAAACTGTTTTTT | CASGDRDKLFF
TRBJ2-7 | . | TRBV20-1 | . | TGCAGTGCTAGAGGGGTCACTACCTACGAGCAGTACTTC | CSARGVTTYEQYF
TRBJ1-5 | . | TRBV6-1 | TRBD1 | TGTGCCAGCAGATCCACAGGGGATGTGAGCAATCAGCCCCAGCATTTT | CASRSTGDVSNQPQHF
TRBJ1-1 | . | TRBV2 | . | TGTGCCAGCAGTCGACCCTCTGGGAACACTGAAGCTTTCTTT | CASSRPSGNTEAFF
TRBJ1-1 | once | TRBV7-6 | . | TGTGCCAGCAGTTCGGGGAAGCGCGCTGAAGCTTTCTTT | CASSSGKRAEAFF
TRBJ1-2 | . | TRBV7-2 | TRBD1 | TGTGCCAGCAGACAAACGCGAGGGGGCGCGGGTGGCTACACCTTC | CASRQTRGGAGGYTF
TRBJ1-3 | . | TRBV19 | . | TGTGCCAGTAGCAATATTATCAACGCGGACTCCTGGAGGGATTTT | CASSNIINADSWRDF
TRBJ1-1 | . | TRBV29-1 | . | TGCAGCGTTGATAAGGGACGCTTAAACACTGAAGCTTTCTTT | CSVDKGRLNTEAFF
TRBJ1-6 | many | TRBV20-1 | . | TGCAGTGCTAGTCCAGCCCTGGGGCATTCACCCCTCCACTTT | CSASPALGHSPLHF
TRBJ2-1 | few | TRBV24-1 | . | TGTGCCACCCCCCCCTCCTCAGGGAGCCATGAGCAGTTCTTC | CATPPSSGSHEQFF
TRBJ2-1 | . | TRBV7-9 | . | TGTGCCAGCAGACGACTCCGATCCGGGAGTGGAAATGAGCAGTTCTTC | CASRRLRSGSGNEQFF
TRBJ1-5 | many | TRBV5-5 | . | TGTGCCAGCAGCGTTAGGGAGTTGGGTCAGCCCCAGCATTTT | CASSVRELGQPQHF
TRBJ2-1 | . | TRBV10-3 | . | TGTGCCATCACCGCGGGGAGTGAGCAGTTCTTC | CAITAGSEQFF
TRBJ1-5 | . | TRBV2 | . | TGTGCCAGCAGTTCCCGGGGGGATCATCAGCCCCAGCATTTT | CASSSRGDHQPQHF
TRBJ2-5 | . | TRBV19 | TRBD1 | TGTGCCAGTAACCAACAGGGGAGAGAGCCCCAGTACTTC | CASNQQGREPQYF
TRBJ2-5 | . | TRBV18 | TRBD2 | TGTGCCAGCTCACCACCTAGCGGGAGGTCCCAAGAGACCCAGTACTTC | CASSPPSGRSQETQYF
TRBJ2-2 | few | TRBV3-1 | TRBD2 | TGTGCCAGCAGCCGAGGACTAGCGGGAGCGGGCACCGGGGAGCTGTTTTTT | CASSRGLAGAGTGELFF
TRBJ1-4 | few | TRBV10-3 | . | TGTGCCATCAGTGACTCGGGGTTTACAACTAATGAAAAACTGTTTTTT | CAISDSGFTTNEKLFF